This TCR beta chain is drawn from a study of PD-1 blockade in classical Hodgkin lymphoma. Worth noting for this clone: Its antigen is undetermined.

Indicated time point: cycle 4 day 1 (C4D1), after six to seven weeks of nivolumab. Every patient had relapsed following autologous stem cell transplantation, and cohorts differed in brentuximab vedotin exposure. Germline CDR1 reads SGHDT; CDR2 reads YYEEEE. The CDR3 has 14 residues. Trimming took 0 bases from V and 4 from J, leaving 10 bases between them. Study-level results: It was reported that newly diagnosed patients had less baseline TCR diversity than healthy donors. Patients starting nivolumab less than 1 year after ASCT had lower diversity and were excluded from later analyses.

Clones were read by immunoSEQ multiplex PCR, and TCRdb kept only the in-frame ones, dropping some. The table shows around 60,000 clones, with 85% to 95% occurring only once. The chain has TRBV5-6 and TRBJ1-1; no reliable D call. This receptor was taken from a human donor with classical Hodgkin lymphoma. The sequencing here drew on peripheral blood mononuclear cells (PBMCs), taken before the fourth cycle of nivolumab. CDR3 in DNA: TGTGCCAGCAGCTTGGCGAGAAGATTCACTGAAGCTTTCTTT. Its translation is CASSLARRFTEAFF.